The T cell receptor beta chain under discussion was sequenced for a study of glioma-infiltrating T cells. Using RNA template, CDR3s of TCR alpha and beta were amplified with iRepertoire arm-PCR. One-step reverse transcription and amplification started from around 100-400 ng of tissue mRNA or PBMC total RNA. TCRdb re-called the multiplex PCR reads with MiXCR, one entry per CDR3 protein. The sample holds 40,000 or so distinct CDR3 sequences, around 22% seen once. This CDR3 is built from 15 residues. Overall study results and limits: Above-expected tissue-blood divergence occurred in all gliomas, most in low-grade ones. Very few CDR3 sequences were shared between tissue and blood.

This clonotype turned up a few times. Its antigen remains unknown. Since a much larger clone is just one base distant, this may be a read error. The sequencing sample was made of glioma tissue, nonneoplastic brain tissue, or PBMCs (not recorded which). This chain links TRBV12-3 or TRBV12-4 with TRBJ1-1; the D gene is possibly TRBD1 (5 bases). The clonotype originates from a human donor with low-grade glioma or glioblastoma, undergoing nonglioma brain surgery, or in good health (not recorded which). The CDR3 bases are TGTGCCGGCAGTTTGTCCTCGGGGCGGGGGACTGAAGCTTTCTTT. As protein: CAGSLSSGRGTEAFF.